This TCR beta chain is from a study of T cells expressing NK-cell markers. Reanalyzing the 5' RACE reads, TCRdb keeps one entry per CDR3 protein, without DNA. The ten most abundant clones cover around 20% of a sample with over 150,000 distinct CDR3 sequences. The CDR3 has 16 amino acids. Germline CDR1 is MNHEY and CDR2 is SMNVEV (reference sequence). The TCR was taken from a man aged 18-70 years in good health. This chain connects TRBV27 to TRBJ2-2; TCRdb reports TRBD1, a call that lacks DNA to check it against. The sequenced sample was blood T cells: a sorted CD56 or NKG2C T cell subset, CD4+ or CD8+ T cells, or bulk PBMC T cells (not recorded which). CDR3 amino acids: CASSLSQRQGAGELFF.